These 30 T cell receptor beta chains originate from one sample sequenced in a study of blood T cell repertoires in COVID-19. This table comes from immunoSEQ multiplex PCR, and its TCRdb copy is limited to in-frame clones, with some not included. The profile shows about 350,000 clones, 88% of them singletons. Sample: peripheral blood. These receptors were collected from a woman aged 70-85 years with COVID-19, enrolled during active disease.

This clone was observed once. This chain links TRBV4-1 with TRBJ2-7, with 8 bases matching TRBD1. The CDR3 has 15 amino acids. Germline values: CDR1 MGHRA, CDR2 YSYEKL. V trimming: 2 bases; J trimming: 3 bases; junction bases outside the gene matches: 6. This CDR3 is CASSQPGTGDYEQYF. Written as DNA, the CDR3 is TGCGCCAGCAGCCAACCCGGGACAGGAGACTACGAGCAGTACTTC.

The chain joins TRBV7-9 to TRBJ2-7; no clear D. The CDR3 is 12 residues long. The germline CDR1 and CDR2 sequences are SEHNR and FQNEAQ (reference sequence). Trimming stripped 2 bases from V and 6 bases from J, with 8 bases between. The CDR3 here is CASSLTRVEQYF. CDR3 coding DNA: TGTGCCAGCAGCTTAACCCGGGTCGAGCAGTACTTC.

This clone has just a few counts. The sample carries other DNA sequences with the same CDR3. The J gene is TRBJ2-5, the V gene TRBV5-5; TRBD1 aligns across 7 bases. This CDR3 spans 14 amino acids. Germline V gene data show CDR1 as SGHKS and CDR2 as YYEKEE (reference sequence). J lost 5 bases, V lost 0 bases, and 4 bases had no gene match. This chain's CDR3 is CASSLAAGGETQYF. Here the CDR3 DNA reads TGTGCCAGCAGCTTGGCGGCAGGGGGTGAGACCCAGTACTTC. The entire variable domain, with the rest obtained from reference TRBV5-5 and TRBJ2-5, is as follows: DAGVTQSPTHLIKTRGQQVTLRCSPISGHKSVSWYQQVLGQGPQFIFQYYEKEERGRGNFPDRFSARQFPNYSSELNVNALLLGDSALYLCASSLAAGGETQYFGPGTRLLVL.

Comments on this clone: Other DNA sequences in the sample encode the same CDR3. The chain carries TRBV7-2 and TRBJ1-2; D unclear. The V end was cut by 6 bases, the J end by 5 bases, with 7 bases between. Germline V CDR1 and CDR2: SGHTA, FQGNSA. The CDR3 is 11 residues long. CDR3 loop: CASSPIYGYTF. CDR3 sequence (DNA): TGTGCCAGCAGTCCAATTTATGGCTACACCTTC. Full variable domain (outside the CDR3, taken from reference TRBV7-2 and TRBJ1-2): GAGVSQSPSNKVTEKGKDVELRCDPISGHTALYWYRQSLGQGLEFLIYFQGNSAPDKSGLPSDRFSAERTGGSVSTLTIQRTQQEDSAVYLCASSPIYGYTFGSGTRLTVV.

The genes are TRBV19 and TRBJ2-1; weak D call: TRBD1 (5 bases). Trimming shortened V by 3 bases and J by 0 bases, and 9 bases separated the two germline ends. Germline CDR1 is LNHDA and CDR2 is SQIVND (reference sequence). The CDR3 runs to 15 residues. The CDR3 coding sequence is TGTGCCAGTAGTATCACAGGATTCTCCTACAATGAGCAGTTCTTC. Its translation is CASSITGFSYNEQFF.

This chain uses TRBV6-2 or TRBV6-3 with TRBJ2-1, with a tentative D call TRBD2 (6 bases). The length of the CDR3 is 17 residues. With 0 bases removed from V and 0 bases from J, the gap between germline ends came to 12 bases. Germline V gene sequence: CDR1 MNHEY, CDR2 SVGEGT. The CDR3 DNA reads as TGTGCCAGCAGTTACTCGGCTGGGGGGAGCTCCTACAATGAGCAGTTCTTC. It codes for CASSYSAGGSSYNEQFF.

Here the CDR3 reads CAISLGGDRGPGYQPQHF. CDR3 sequence (DNA): TGTGCCATCAGTCTCGGCGGGGACAGGGGGCCGGGGTATCAGCCCCAGCATTTT. The J gene is TRBJ1-5, the V gene TRBV10-3; TRBD1 aligns across 12 bases. CDR1 ENHRY and CDR2 SYGVKD come from the germline V gene. The CDR3 is 18 amino acids. Unmatched junction bases numbered 13, after V lost 5 bases and J lost 5 bases.

This chain joins TRBV3-1 (or the pseudogene TRBV3-2) and TRBJ1-3; D is uncertain. Germline assignment: CDR1 LGHDT and CDR2 YNNKEL (reference sequence). V was shortened by 5 bases and J by 3 bases, with 14 bases between the two germline ends. The CDR3 covers 15 residues. The CDR3 DNA reads as TGTGCCAGCAGCTACCCGGGAGGGAGTGGAAACACCATATATTTT. This gives the protein CASSYPGGSGNTIYF.

This chain joins TRBV2 and TRBJ1-2; D is perhaps TRBD1 (6 bases). Trimming cost V 6 bases and J 5 bases, with 13 bases left between them. Germline assignment: CDR1 SNHLY and CDR2 FYNNEI. This CDR3 region has 13 residues. DNA of the CDR3: TGTGCCAGCAGGAGACAGGTTGGGTATGGCTACACCTTC. Translated, it gives CASRRQVGYGYTF.

This chain links TRBV19 with TRBJ1-1; 9 nucleotides match TRBD1. The junction had 16 bases not matched to a gene; V was cut back by 4 bases and J by 4 bases. The CDR3 totals 18 residues. Germline V gives CDR1 LNHDA, CDR2 SQIVND (reference sequence). The CDR3 region has the DNA TGTGCCAGTAGTAGCCCCCGGGACAGGGTTCTACTGGGCACTGAAGCTTTCTTT. Its translation: CASSSPRDRVLLGTEAFF.

This chain's CDR3 is CASKTGIGTEAFF. In DNA form, the CDR3 reads TGTGCCAGCAAGACAGGGATCGGGACTGAAGCTTTCTTT. The chain links TRBV2 to TRBJ1-1; 7 nucleotides align to TRBD1. The germline CDR1 and CDR2 sequences are SNHLY and FYNNEI. V gave up 7 bases and J gave up 5 bases; unmatched junction bases: 7. CDR3 length equals 13 residues. Full variable domain (rest looked up from reference TRBV2 and TRBJ1-1): EPEVTQTPSHQVTQMGQEVILRCVPISNHLYFYWYRQILGQKVEFLVSFYNNEISEKSEIFDDQFSVERPDGSNFTLKIRSTKLEDSAMYFCASKTGIGTEAFFGQGTRLTVV.

The chain links TRBV5-5 to TRBJ1-2; D is unresolved. V lost 0 bases, J lost 6 bases, and 15 bases lay in between. CDR3 size: 15 residues. CDR1 SGHKS and CDR2 YYEKEE come from the germline V gene (reference sequence). The CDR3 region is CASSLAASEVNGYTF. The DNA for the CDR3 is TGTGCCAGCAGCTTGGCTGCTTCCGAGGTCAATGGCTACACCTTC.

The chain employs TRBV5-1 and TRBJ1-2; the D gene is possibly TRBD1 (5 bases). CDR1 and CDR2 from the germline V gene are SGHRS and YFSETQ. The V end lost 4 bases, the J end lost 1 base, and 11 bases lay between the germline ends. The CDR3 has 14 amino acids. CDR3 bases: TGCGCCAGCAGCCCGACGACAGTTAACTATGGCTACACCTTC. This translates into CASSPTTVNYGYTF.

The chain carries TRBV2 and TRBJ1-2, with a tentative D call TRBD1 (5 bases). Germline assignment: CDR1 SNHLY and CDR2 FYNNEI. The V end lost 0 bases, the J end lost 4 bases, and 9 bases lay between the germline ends. The CDR3 covers 14 residues. The CDR3 nucleotides read TGTGCCAGCAGTGAAGCAGACAGATCCTATGGCTACACCTTC. This encodes CASSEADRSYGYTF. The variable domain in full, with the rest retrieved from reference TRBV2 and TRBJ1-2, is EPEVTQTPSHQVTQMGQEVILRCVPISNHLYFYWYRQILGQKVEFLVSFYNNEISEKSEIFDDQFSVERPDGSNFTLKIRSTKLEDSAMYFCASSEADRSYGYTFGSGTRLTVV.

The genes are TRBV11-1 and TRBJ2-5; D may be TRBD2 (6 bases). The CDR3 extends over 14 amino acids. Germline CDR1 and CDR2: SGHAT and FQDESV (reference sequence). V was trimmed by 4 bases and J by 2 bases, leaving 11 bases between them. CDR3 loop: CASSSPRGQETQYF. DNA of the CDR3: TGTGCCAGCAGCTCCCCCCGGGGGCAAGAGACCCAGTACTTC.

The chain is built from TRBV30 and TRBJ1-2; possible D gene TRBD1, 6 bases. The germline V and J ends were trimmed by 2 bases and 0 bases, with 13 bases remaining between them. The germline V gene encodes CDR1 GTSNPN and CDR2 SVGIG (reference sequence). There are 15 residues in the CDR3. The CDR3 DNA sequence: TGTGCCTGGAGTCCCGTGGGGGCAGCTAACTATGGCTACACCTTC. It is translated as CAWSPVGAANYGYTF.

The chain joins TRBV7-2 to TRBJ1-2; 9 positions agree with TRBD1. Germline-derived CDR1 and CDR2 are SGHTA and FQGNSA. J lost 4 bases, V lost 3 bases, and 3 bases had no gene match. The CDR3 consists of 14 residues. CDR3 in DNA: TGTGCCAGCAGCTTGACAGGGGGTGGCTATGGCTACACCTTC. Its translation is CASSLTGGGYGYTF.

The chain links TRBV15 to TRBJ1-3; D is undetermined. The germline V gene has CDR1 LNHNV and CDR2 YYDKDF (reference sequence). V was shortened by 1 base and J by 9 bases, with 10 bases between the two germline ends. The CDR3 extends over 13 amino acids. CDR3 DNA sequence: TGTGCCACCAGCAGAGGGCCAGAGGGCACCATATATTTT. The encoded protein is CATSRGPEGTIYF.

This rearrangement joins TRBV3-1 (or the pseudogene TRBV3-2) to TRBJ1-2; perhaps TRBD1 as D (5 bases). The CDR3 runs 14 residues. Germline V gives CDR1 LGHDT, CDR2 YNNKEL (reference sequence). Deletions cut 3 bases from V and 6 bases from J, with 14 bases between. In DNA, the CDR3 is TGTGCCAGCAGCCATCACGGGACTGAAAATGGCTACACCTTC. Its translation is CASSHHGTENGYTF.

This chain joins TRBV6-5 and TRBJ2-7; TRBD2 agrees at 7 bases. V shed 6 bases, J shed 7 bases, and the junction held 12 bases outside the gene matches. Germline V lookup: CDR1 MNHEY, CDR2 SVGAGI. This CDR3 contains 14 residues. CDR3 sequence: CASRLGGGLLEQYF. DNA of the CDR3: TGTGCCAGCAGATTGGGCGGGGGACTCTTGGAGCAGTACTTC.

The genes are TRBV7-2 and TRBJ2-5; tentatively, D is TRBD1 (5 bases). CDR3 size: 13 residues. CDR1 and CDR2 (germline): SGHTA, FQGNSA. Trimming took off 1 base at V and 9 bases at J, with 12 bases between the two ends. CDR3 protein: CASSLGWVGAQYF. The CDR3, as DNA: TGTGCCAGCAGCTTAGGCTGGGTAGGGGCCCAGTACTTC. Full variable domain (remainder filled in from reference TRBV7-2 and TRBJ2-5): GAGVSQSPSNKVTEKGKDVELRCDPISGHTALYWYRQSLGQGLEFLIYFQGNSAPDKSGLPSDRFSAERTGGSVSTLTIQRTQQEDSAVYLCASSLGWVGAQYFGPGTRLLVL.

This chain connects TRBV7-2 to TRBJ1-2, with a tentative D call TRBD1 (6 bases). Trimming removed 5 bases from V and 2 bases from J, with 15 bases in between. Germline V lookup: CDR1 SGHTA, CDR2 FQGNSA. The CDR3 has 15 amino acids. The chain's CDR3 is CASSPHGGANYGYTF. The CDR3 DNA reads as TGTGCCAGCAGCCCACACGGGGGGGCCAACTATGGCTACACCTTC.

This sequence joins TRBV7-8 and TRBJ1-1; maybe TRBD1 (6 bases). V was shortened by 4 bases and J by 0 bases, with 12 bases between the two germline ends. Germline-derived CDR1 and CDR2 are SGHVS and FQNEAQ. This CDR3 is built from 15 residues. CDR3 nucleotides: TGTGCCAGCAGCTGGGGGGGCGGCTTGAACACTGAAGCTTTCTTT. This translates into CASSWGGGLNTEAFF.

The chain couples TRBV5-1 to TRBJ2-1; 7 nucleotides agree with TRBD2. Germline assignment: CDR1 SGHRS and CDR2 YFSETQ. CDR3 length equals 16 residues. The J segment lost 2 bases and the V segment lost 6 bases, leaving 11 bases of the junction unmatched. In nucleotides, the CDR3 is TGCGCCAGCACCCCCTCGGGCGGGGGACCCTACAATGAGCAGTTCTTC. Encoded protein: CASTPSGGGPYNEQFF.

This sequence joins TRBV20-1 and TRBJ2-7; D remains ambiguous. CDR1 and CDR2 from the germline V gene are DFQATT and SNEGSKA (reference sequence). The V gene lost 2 bases and the J gene lost 2 bases, with 4 bases spanning the gap. The CDR3 contains 11 residues. CDR3 sequence (DNA): TGCAGTGCTAGATTAACCTACGAGCAGTACTTC. Translated, it gives CSARLTYEQYF.

The chain has TRBV5-1 and TRBJ2-3; D possibly corresponds to TRBD1 (6 bases). The CDR3 runs to 14 residues. The V and J ends lost 1 base and 5 bases respectively, with 11 bases between them. In germline, CDR1 is SGHRS, CDR2 YFSETQ. The CDR3 DNA reads TGCGCCAGCAGCTTGACAGGGCCCGGAGATACGCAGTATTTT. Protein product: CASSLTGPGDTQYF.

This rearrangement joins TRBV7-2 to TRBJ2-2, with 8 bases identical to TRBD1. There are 14 residues in the CDR3. Germline loops: CDR1 SGHTA, CDR2 FQGNSA. The J segment lost 7 bases and the V segment lost 5 bases, leaving 6 bases of the junction unmatched. The CDR3 sequence is CASSLGQGSGELFF. The CDR3, as DNA: TGTGCCAGCAGCCTCGGACAGGGAAGCGGGGAGCTGTTTTTT.

V is TRBV6-5 and J is TRBJ1-6; a possible D gene is TRBD1 (5 bases). Germline V gives CDR1 MNHEY, CDR2 SVGAGI. V was trimmed by 2 bases and J by 5 bases, leaving 10 bases between them. The length of the CDR3 is 15 residues. Written as DNA, the CDR3 is TGTGCCAGCAGTTACAGGGGCAGGGATAATTCACCCCTCCACTTT. This codes for CASSYRGRDNSPLHF.

This clone was detected only a few times. This chain connects TRBV28 to TRBJ1-2, with a tentative D call TRBD1 (6 bases). From germline, CDR1 is MDHEN and CDR2 SYDVKM. With 7 bases removed from V and 4 bases from J, the gap between germline ends came to 13 bases. This CDR3 has 13 residues. The chain's CDR3 is CASTPQGIYGYTF. Here the CDR3 DNA reads TGTGCCAGCACCCCACAGGGTATCTATGGCTACACCTTC.

The chain uses TRBV15 and TRBJ2-5; tentative D call: TRBD2 (5 bases). From germline, CDR1 is LNHNV and CDR2 YYDKDF (reference sequence). The CDR3 runs 17 residues. V lost 1 base and J lost 0, with 15 bases in between. The chain's CDR3 is CATSRVGVTIYQETQYF. CDR3 DNA sequence: TGTGCCACCAGCAGAGTCGGGGTGACTATCTACCAAGAGACCCAGTACTTC.